This T cell receptor (beta chain) was observed in a study of cytomegalovirus exposure and HLA in healthy donors listed by TCRdb under 2017. About the study as a whole: According to an earlier analysis of a few hundred of the donors, some 170 million T cells yielded 117 million unique TCR beta sequences and 276 Gb of sequence data. Roughly 300 gigabases of sequencing data and approximately 92 million unique TCR sequences made up an early release that covered nearly 650 HLA-typed donors. Of the 300 to 500 genotyped donors, more than 75% were placed in the genetic ancestry cluster associated with self-reported Caucasian donors. The study was designed to test whether signatures of past pathogen exposure could be identified by cataloging public T cell receptors. The T cell repertoires of roughly 660 subjects were profiled by immunosequencing and related to cytomegalovirus serostatus. Along with the approximately 650-subject first cohort, a separate validation cohort of around 110 different subjects was used. High-throughput TCR immunosequencing, statistical association of individual TCRs with disease status, and machine learning were combined to predict cytomegalovirus infection status. A later analysis re-analyzed previously published TCR beta repertoires from roughly 630 donors and added high-resolution HLA genotyping to study TCR occurrence patterns. In the later analysis, no new phenotypic data were used to find candidate immune exposures; instead, reliance was placed on TCR beta sequences and their occurrence across donors. To decide whether each TCR beta V gene segment behaved as functional or pseudogenic, an earlier analysis of some 600 of the donors relied on high-throughput TCR beta sequencing. Donor age, sex, ethnicity and CMV serostatus were compiled together with the repertoire data. A later genetic analysis used genome-wide SNP genotypes for about three fifths of the 666 donors, treating that subset as a discovery cohort. All discovery cohort repertoires had been generated using a single sequencing platform. Class I and class II HLA loci were covered by the typing at four-digit resolution. The number of typed donors differed by locus: roughly 620-630 for A, B, C, DRB1 and DQB1; some 500 for DQA1; 606 for DPA1; and roughly 490 for DPB1. Several DR-DQ haplotypes were handled as single units for association and clustering, since linkage in the cohort was strong. Across some 400 genotyped donors of the cohort, an average of about 240,000 unique TCR beta nucleotide sequences per donor were sequenced, and approximately 19% of those sequences were non-productive.

Broad study findings and their caveats: In a later analysis, over 15,000 TCR beta sequences were associated with specific HLA alleles at a false discovery rate of 0.05. The 87-base-pair reads could not distinguish some IMGT-functional V segments, including TRBV6-2 and TRBV6-3, so those segments were excluded. A few of the identified cytomegalovirus-associated TCR beta chains were confirmed in vitro to be specific for cytomegalovirus antigens. Cytomegalovirus status was reported to be diagnosed by the classifier with high specificity and sensitivity in both the original and validation cohorts. The earlier analysis of a few hundred of the donors excluded approximately 17 rarely observed V segments, including chromosome 9 orphons, because counts were too low. The only immune exposure information available for the cohort was CMV serostatus. A further reported finding was that TCR beta sequences accurately predicted the HLA-A and HLA-B alleles for most subjects in the first cohort. Because HLA typing was missing for some donors at each locus, association tests included only the typed subset. A cluster of highly shared sequence variants was judged likely to be a technical artifact of the sequencing pipeline. The presence/absence analyses assumed that sequencing depth was roughly uniform across donors, and that assumption may not be true. Broadly in line with IMGT annotations, most TCR beta V segments showed up in productive rearrangements about 87% or about 30% of the time in an earlier analysis of under 700 of the donors. Several of the top co-occurrence clusters appeared to be linked to parvovirus B19, influenza, CMV and Epstein-Barr virus, according to a later analysis. Only TCR beta chains were sequenced in this cohort, and the absence of alpha or paired-chain data limited detectable features. According to the authors, the approach could potentially be generalized to other disease states and immunological phenotypes. While some public TCRs were present in many individuals, most TCR sequences turned up only very rarely across donors. According to a later analysis, most CMV-associated TCR beta chains appeared to be HLA-restricted, and the HLA associations seemed to be driven largely by CMV exposure. According to a later analysis, TCR association rates differed among HLA loci, with DRB1 alleles showing the most associated TCRs and HLA-C alleles showing the fewest. A total of roughly 160 TCR beta chains were listed by the study as associated with cytomegalovirus. Correlated functional status among segregating V segments might reflect linkage disequilibrium, but an unknown experimental factor could not be ruled out. When HLA alleles, especially DR and DQ, strongly co-occurred, attributing TCR associations to individual alleles was difficult. A later genetic analysis reported fewer N-insertions in productive TCRs among donors in an Asian-associated ancestry cluster than the approximately 700-donor mean. Compared with equally common non-associated chains, HLA-associated TCR beta chains in a later analysis were more clonally expanded and had lower generation probabilities. A later genetic analysis associated a missense DCLRE1C variant with V-gene and J-gene trimming of TCR beta chains, and an independent cohort replicated the association.

Deletion took 2 bases off V and 4 bases off J, with a span of 14 bases between the germline ends. There are 15 amino acids in the CDR3, from cysteine to phenylalanine inclusive. Only CDR3 DNA remains: 45 bases, in frame from the first base. The germline V gene specifies SGHDN as CDR1 and FVKESK as CDR2. With regard to this clone: No cognate antigen has been identified for it. Base qualities are not provided; no much larger clone lies one nucleotide away.

The cohort was made up of approximately 670 healthy bone marrow donors. Cohort members were all nominally healthy when sampled, although unrecorded immune exposures were likely present. The donor was CMV seronegative and was included in the group of hundreds of seronegative cohort members. A peripheral blood sample was collected from each donor, and TCR beta sequencing was performed on peripheral blood mononuclear cells. Genomic DNA was extracted from the blood cell samples with the Qiagen DNeasy Blood Extraction Kit. Library generation was performed with the immunoSEQ multiplex PCR assay. For the multiplex PCR, a mixture combining 60 forward primers for TCR Vbeta segments and 13 reverse primers for TCR Jbeta segments was used. The CDR3 region of rearranged TCR beta genes was amplified from genomic DNA with a multiplex PCR assay. The Illumina HiSeq System was used to sequence the amplified TCR beta libraries as 87-base-pair reads. For the original study's pipeline: A later analysis tallied 75 million to 85 million unique TCR beta chains across the 700 or so repertoires, and some 10 million of those chains were shared by two or more donors. Raw reads were error-corrected and collapsed into unique sequences with a nearest-neighbor algorithm that merged closely related sequences to remove PCR and sequencing errors. V, D and J gene segments were assigned by aligning CDR3 sequences to IMGT reference sequences. For a sequence to be retained, a match of at least six nucleotides to both a V gene segment and a J gene segment was required. Rearrangements were called productive when the CDR3 lacked stop codons and stayed in frame with V and J; all others were non-productive. Following IMGT convention, CDR3 was defined as the stretch from the second conserved V-encoded cysteine to the conserved J-encoded phenylalanine. Sequences without an unambiguous match to a single V gene segment were excluded from the earlier analysis of about 640 of the donors. An earlier analysis of around 600 of the donors classified V segments as functional when productive rearrangements were above 56.7% and as segregating when the standard deviation between donors was above 5%. A statistical classification framework was developed to diagnose cytomegalovirus status using the catalog of TCR beta chain sequences. In a later analysis, V and J genes were assigned by comparing TCR nucleotide sequences against IMGT/GENE-DB human TR gene sequences. A later analysis assigned CDR3 sequences and most-parsimonious VDJ recombination scenarios with the TCRdist pipeline. In a later analysis, each TCR beta chain was defined by its CDR3 amino acid sequence together with its V-gene family, and reads without a unique V-gene family were excluded. As a way to deal with suspected cross-contamination and a sequencing artifact, a later analysis dropped approximately 590 nucleotide sequences that were highly shared and had low generation probability. A later analysis calculated a clonal expansion index for each public chain from normalized within-repertoire ranks of inferred template counts. In a later analysis, generation probabilities were computed using a VDJ recombination model fitted to out-of-frame rearrangements, and the results were checked against IGoR. In a later analysis, TCR-TCR, TCR-HLA and TCR-CMV co-occurrence was scored with hypergeometric tests, and a repertoire-size bias correction was applied to TCR pairs. In a later analysis, false discovery rates were estimated by permuting HLA or CMV assignments 20 times. A later analysis grouped co-occurring TCRs with DBSCAN, adding TCRdist sequence similarity when clustering within HLA-allele-positive subsets. Co-occurrence clustering excluded repertoires with fewer than 30,000 or more than 120,000 public chains, plus five with anomalous nucleotide sharing. The immuneACCESS repertoire file appears here via TCRdb, limited to in-frame rearrangements. These files lack a portion of the clones; in checked studies, under half of the deficit traces to unresolved V genes, and the cause of the others is not known. From that table come the V and J calls and clone size; the DNA was used to work out D and trimming. This sample has some 140,000 clones in its table, and 65% to 80% of those were observed once. The ten largest clones take up around 3.6% of the sample.

Specimen: PBMCs. The chain joins TRBV14 to TRBJ2-5; tentative D gene TRBD2, with 5 bases matching. The sequence was collected from a woman aged 40 to 49 in good health and CMV-seronegative. CDR3 loop: CASSQTRGAGETQYF. The sequenced DNA: TGTGCCAGCAGCCAAACTCGCGGCGCGGGAGAGACCCAGTACTTC.